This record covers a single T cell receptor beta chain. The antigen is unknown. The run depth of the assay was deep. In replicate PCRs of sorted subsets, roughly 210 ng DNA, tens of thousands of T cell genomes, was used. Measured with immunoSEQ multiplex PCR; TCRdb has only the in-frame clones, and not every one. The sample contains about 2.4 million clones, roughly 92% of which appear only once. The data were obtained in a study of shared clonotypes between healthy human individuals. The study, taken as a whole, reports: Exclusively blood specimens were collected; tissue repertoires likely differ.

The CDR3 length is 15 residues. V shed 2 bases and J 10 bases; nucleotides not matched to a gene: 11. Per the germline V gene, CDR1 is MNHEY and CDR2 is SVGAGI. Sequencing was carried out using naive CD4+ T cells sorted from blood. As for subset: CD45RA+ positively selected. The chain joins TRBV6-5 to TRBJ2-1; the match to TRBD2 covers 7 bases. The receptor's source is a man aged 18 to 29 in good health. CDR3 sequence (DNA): TGTGCCAGCAGTTACCTAGCGGTACTTACAGGAGAGCAGTTCTTC. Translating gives CASSYLAVLTGEQFF.